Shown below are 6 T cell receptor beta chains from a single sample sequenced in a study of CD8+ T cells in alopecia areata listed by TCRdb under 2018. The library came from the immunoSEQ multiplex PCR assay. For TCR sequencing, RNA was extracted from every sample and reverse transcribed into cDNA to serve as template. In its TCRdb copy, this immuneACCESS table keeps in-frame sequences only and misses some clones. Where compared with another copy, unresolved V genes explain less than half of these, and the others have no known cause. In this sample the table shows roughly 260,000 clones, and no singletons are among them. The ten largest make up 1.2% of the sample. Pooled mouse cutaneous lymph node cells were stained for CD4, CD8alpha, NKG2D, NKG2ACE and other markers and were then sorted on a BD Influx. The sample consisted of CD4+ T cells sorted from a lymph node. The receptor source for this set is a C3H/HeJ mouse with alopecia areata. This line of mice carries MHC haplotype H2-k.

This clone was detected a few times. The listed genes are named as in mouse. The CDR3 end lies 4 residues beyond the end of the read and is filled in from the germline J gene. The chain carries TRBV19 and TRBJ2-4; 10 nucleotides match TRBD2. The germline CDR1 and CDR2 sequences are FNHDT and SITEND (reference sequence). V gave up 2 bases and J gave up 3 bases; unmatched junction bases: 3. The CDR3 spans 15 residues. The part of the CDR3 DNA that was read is TGTGCCAGCAGTATCTGGGGGGGCGCCCAAAAC. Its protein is CASSIWGGAQN. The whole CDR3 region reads CASSIWGGAQNTLYF.

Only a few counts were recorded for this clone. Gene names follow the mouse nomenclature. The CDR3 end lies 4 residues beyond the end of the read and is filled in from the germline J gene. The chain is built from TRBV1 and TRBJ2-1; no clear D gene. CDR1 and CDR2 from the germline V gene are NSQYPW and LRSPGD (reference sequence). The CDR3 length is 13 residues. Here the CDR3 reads CTCSADTTAEQFF. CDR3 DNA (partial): TGCACCTGCAGTGCAGATACGACAGCT.

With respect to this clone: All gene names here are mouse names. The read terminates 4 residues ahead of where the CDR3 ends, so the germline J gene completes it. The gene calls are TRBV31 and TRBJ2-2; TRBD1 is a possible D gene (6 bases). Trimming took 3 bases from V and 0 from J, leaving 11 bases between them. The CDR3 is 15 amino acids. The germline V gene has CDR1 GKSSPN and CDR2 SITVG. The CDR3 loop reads CAWRSGTTNTGQLYF. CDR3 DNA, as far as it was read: TGTGCCTGGAGGTCCGGGACAACAAACACCGGG.

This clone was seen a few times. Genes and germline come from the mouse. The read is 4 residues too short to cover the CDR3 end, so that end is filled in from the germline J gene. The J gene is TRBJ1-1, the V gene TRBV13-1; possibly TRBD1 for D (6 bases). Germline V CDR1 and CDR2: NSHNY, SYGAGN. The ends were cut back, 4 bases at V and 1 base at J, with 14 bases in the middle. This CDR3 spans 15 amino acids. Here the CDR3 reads CASSQSPGQNTEVFF. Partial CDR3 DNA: TGTGCCAGCAGTCAAAGCCCGGGACAAAACACA.

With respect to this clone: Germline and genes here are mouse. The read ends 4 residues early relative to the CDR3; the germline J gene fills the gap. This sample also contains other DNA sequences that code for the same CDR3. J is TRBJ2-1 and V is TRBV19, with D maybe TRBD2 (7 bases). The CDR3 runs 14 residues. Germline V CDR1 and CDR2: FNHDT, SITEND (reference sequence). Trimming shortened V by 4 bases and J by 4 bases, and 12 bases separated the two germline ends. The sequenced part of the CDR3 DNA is TGTGCCAGCAGTCGAGGGGGGGGGTATGCT. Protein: CASSRGGGYA. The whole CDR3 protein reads CASSRGGGYAEQFF.

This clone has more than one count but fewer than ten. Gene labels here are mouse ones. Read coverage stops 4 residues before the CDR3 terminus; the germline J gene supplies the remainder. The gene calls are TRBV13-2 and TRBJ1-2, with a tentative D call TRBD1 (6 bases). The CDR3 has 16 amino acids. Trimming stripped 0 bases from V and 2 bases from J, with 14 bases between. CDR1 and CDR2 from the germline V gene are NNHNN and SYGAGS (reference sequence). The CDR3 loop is CASGDARTALNSDYTF. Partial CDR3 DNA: TGTGCCAGCGGTGATGCGAGGACAGCCCTCAACTCC.